Presented here are 9 T cell receptor beta chains from one specimen sequenced in a study of tumor-infiltrating lymphocytes in oesophageal squamous cell carcinoma. MiXCR was run by TCRdb on the PCR reads, yielding one entry per CDR3 protein. The repertoire holds 14,000 or so distinct CDR3 sequences, with roughly 50% as singletons. Sequencing input: blood. Receptors were obtained from a male donor with esophageal squamous cell carcinoma.

This clonotype was observed a few times. The chain carries TRBV7-2 and TRBJ2-1; 7 bases fit TRBD1. The J call may be faulty, since TRBJ2-5 better matches the DNA end. The germline V gene encodes CDR1 SGHTA and CDR2 FQGNSA. This CDR3 spans 14 amino acids. The CDR3 here is CASSLPQGYQTQYF. CDR3 nucleotide sequence: TGTGCCAGCAGCTTACCACAGGGGTACCAGACCCAGTACTTC.

The V and J genes are TRBV11-2 and TRBJ2-6; D gene uncertain. Germline CDR1 is SGHAT and CDR2 is FQNNGV. V dropped 2 bases and J dropped 3 bases, with 8 bases sitting between them. This CDR3 has 15 amino acids. The CDR3 DNA reads as TGTGCCAGCAGCTTACGGAGTGGTGGGGCCAACGTCCTGACTTTC. It translates to CASSLRSGGANVLTF.

J is TRBJ2-1 and V is TRBV24-1; 7 nucleotides agree with TRBD1. The CDR3 loop spans 12 amino acids. V shed 7 bases, J shed 15 bases, and the junction held 11 bases outside the gene matches. Germline values: CDR1 KGHDR, CDR2 SFDVKD. The CDR3 loop reads CATSRGDSLWFF. The CDR3 DNA sequence: TGTGCCACCAGCCGAGGGGACAGCCTTTGGTTCTTC.

This sequence joins TRBV28 and TRBJ2-5; TRBD2 agrees at 10 bases. V was clipped by 6 bases and J by 6 bases; unmatched bases: 7. CDR1 and CDR2 from the germline V gene are MDHEN and SYDVKM. The length of the CDR3 is 14 residues. This CDR3 reads CASSPTSGTQTQYF. The DNA of the CDR3 is TGTGCCAGCAGCCCTACTAGCGGGACGCAGACCCAGTACTTC.

V gene TRBV7-2 combines with J gene TRBJ2-4; TRBD2 agrees at 9 bases. The last part of the DNA fits TRBJ2-1 better; the J call may be wrong. The CDR3 runs 13 residues. CDR1 and CDR2 (germline): SGHTA, FQGNSA. The CDR3 DNA sequence: TGTGCCAGCAGCATCGGACTAGCGAATGAGCAGTTCTTC. Protein: CASSIGLANEQFF.

The table lists this clonotype with many counts. J is TRBJ1-2 and V is TRBV28; 9 nucleotides agree with TRBD1. The CDR3 has 16 amino acids. Germline-derived CDR1 and CDR2 are MDHEN and SYDVKM. Unmatched junction bases numbered 7, after V lost 1 base and J lost 4 bases. CDR3 nucleotide sequence: TGTGCCAGCAGTTTATCGCAACCGGGACAGGGCTATGGCTACACCTTC. Translating gives CASSLSQPGQGYGYTF.

This rearrangement joins TRBV7-2 to TRBJ2-1; D may be TRBD1 (5 bases). Germline V gene lookup returns CDR1 SGHTA and CDR2 FQGNSA. This CDR3 comprises 17 residues. V was trimmed by 4 bases and J by 0 bases, leaving 16 bases between them. The CDR3 bases are TGTGCCAGCAGCTCAAACACCGACAGTCCCTCCTACAATGAGCAGTTCTTC. Its protein product is CASSSNTDSPSYNEQFF.

Ten or more counts support this clonotype. This chain's CDR3 is CASNRGLAGVVEQYF. DNA of the CDR3: TGTGCCAGCAATAGGGGACTAGCGGGAGTTGTCGAGCAGTACTTC. The rearrangement uses TRBV6-1 and TRBJ2-5; TRBD2 matches 14 bases. The DNA end lines up better with TRBJ2-7; the J call may be wrong. The germline gives CDR1 MNHNS, CDR2 SASEGT. CDR3 length: 15 residues.

By sample share, this clonotype is medium-sized (0.01 to 0.1%). The chain employs TRBV28 and TRBJ1-2; D possibly corresponds to TRBD1 (6 bases). Per germline, CDR1 MDHEN and CDR2 SYDVKM. The CDR3 extends over 16 amino acids. The V gene lost 6 bases and the J gene lost 4 bases, with 21 bases spanning the gap. This CDR3 reads CASRIGGGGEGYGYTF. DNA of the CDR3: TGTGCCAGCAGGATCGGAGGGGGGGGCGAGGGCTATGGCTACACCTTC.